The present TCR beta chain was sequenced within a study of brain metastases from non-small cell lung cancer. General study points: Metastases had sparse T cells but largely shared repertoires with primaries. T-cell infiltration was lower in brain metastases than primaries (P < 0.001). Compared with their matched primary tumors, 60% to 80% of brain metastases showed expanded T-cell clones.

This clone was observed a single time. What it binds is not known. This CDR3 is built from 16 residues. Germline V CDR1 and CDR2: GTSNPN, SVGIG (reference sequence). V dropped 0 bases and J dropped 3 bases, with 15 bases sitting between them. Assay: immunoSEQ multiplex PCR; the TCRdb copy retains only in-frame clones and omits some. Of some 4,700 clones listed, roughly 83% were seen once; the top ten hold less than 9%. The specimen was primary lung tumor tissue. This TCR came from a donor aged 40 or older with non-small cell lung cancer. The chain is built from TRBV30 and TRBJ1-5; D is perhaps TRBD1 (5 bases). Here the CDR3 reads CAWSVGWDLDNQPQHF. Written as DNA, the CDR3 is TGTGCCTGGAGTGTTGGTTGGGACCTAGACAATCAGCCCCAGCATTTT.